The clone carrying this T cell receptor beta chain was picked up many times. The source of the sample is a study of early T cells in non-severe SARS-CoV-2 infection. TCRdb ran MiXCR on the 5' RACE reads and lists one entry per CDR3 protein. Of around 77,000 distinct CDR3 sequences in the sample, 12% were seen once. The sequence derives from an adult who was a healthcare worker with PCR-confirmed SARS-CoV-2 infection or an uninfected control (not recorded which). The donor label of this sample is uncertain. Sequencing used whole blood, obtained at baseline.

CDR3: CASSRGQMNTEAFF. Written as DNA, the CDR3 is TGTGCCAGCAGTCGGGGACAGATGAACACTGAAGCTTTCTTT. The gene calls are TRBV27 and TRBJ1-1, with 7 positions matching TRBD1. Trimming took 5 bases from V and 0 from J; bases not matched to a gene: 3. The germline V gene encodes CDR1 MNHEY and CDR2 SMNVEV (reference sequence). CDR3 size: 14 residues.